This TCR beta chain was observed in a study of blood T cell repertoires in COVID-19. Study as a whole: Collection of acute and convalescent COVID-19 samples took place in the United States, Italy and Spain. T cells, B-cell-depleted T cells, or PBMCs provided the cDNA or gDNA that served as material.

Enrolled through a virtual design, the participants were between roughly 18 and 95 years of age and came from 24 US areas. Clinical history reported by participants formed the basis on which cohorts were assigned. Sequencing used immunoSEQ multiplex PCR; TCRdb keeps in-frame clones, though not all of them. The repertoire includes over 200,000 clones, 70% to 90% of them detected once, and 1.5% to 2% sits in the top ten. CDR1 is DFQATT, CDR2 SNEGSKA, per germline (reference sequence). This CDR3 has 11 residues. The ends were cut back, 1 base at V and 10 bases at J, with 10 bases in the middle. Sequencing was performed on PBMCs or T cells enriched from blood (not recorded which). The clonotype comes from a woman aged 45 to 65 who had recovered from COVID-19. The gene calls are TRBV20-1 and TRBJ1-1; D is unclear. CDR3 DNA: TGCAGTGCTAGAGTGGTTGGAGGAGCTTTCTTT. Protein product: CSARVVGGAFF.